This entry features one T cell receptor (beta chain) sequence. This specimen comes from a study of T cells in Graves' hyperthyroidism and ophthalmopathy. RNA transcripts served as the template for amplifying TCR beta CDR3 regions. The HTBI set primed first-round TCR CDR3 RT-PCR. Each CDR3 protein is one row after TCRdb ran MiXCR on the multiplex PCR reads. The table includes around 350,000 distinct CDR3 sequences, roughly 25% detected once. The CDR3 runs 13 residues. Trimming left V 1 base short and J 15 bases short, with 16 bases between. Germline V gene data show CDR1 as SGHDN and CDR2 as FVKESK. The sequence came from a man aged 50 to 59 with Graves' hyperthyroidism. Sequenced input: blood. The J gene is TRBJ2-1, the V gene TRBV14; D might be TRBD1 (5 bases). This CDR3 reads CASSQGGYTGAFF. CDR3 coding DNA: TGTGCCAGCAGCCAAGGCGGTTACACAGGCGCGTTCTTC.